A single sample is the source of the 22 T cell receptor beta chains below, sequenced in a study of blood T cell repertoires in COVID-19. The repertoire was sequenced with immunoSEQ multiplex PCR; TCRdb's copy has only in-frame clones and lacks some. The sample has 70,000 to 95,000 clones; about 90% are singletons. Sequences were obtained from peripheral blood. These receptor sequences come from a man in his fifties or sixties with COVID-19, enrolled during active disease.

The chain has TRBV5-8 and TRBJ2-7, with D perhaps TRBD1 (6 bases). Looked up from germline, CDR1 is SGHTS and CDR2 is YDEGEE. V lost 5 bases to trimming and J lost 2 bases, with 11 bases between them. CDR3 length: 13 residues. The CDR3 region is CASSPRDTYEQYF. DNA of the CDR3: TGTGCCAGCAGTCCCCGGGACACCTACGAGCAGTACTTC.

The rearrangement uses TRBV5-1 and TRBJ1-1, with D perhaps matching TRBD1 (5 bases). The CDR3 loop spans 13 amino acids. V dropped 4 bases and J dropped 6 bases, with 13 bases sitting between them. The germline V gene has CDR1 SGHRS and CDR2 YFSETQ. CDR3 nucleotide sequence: TGCGCCAGCAGCCCCGGGGGAAACGCTGAAGCTTTCTTT. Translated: CASSPGGNAEAFF.

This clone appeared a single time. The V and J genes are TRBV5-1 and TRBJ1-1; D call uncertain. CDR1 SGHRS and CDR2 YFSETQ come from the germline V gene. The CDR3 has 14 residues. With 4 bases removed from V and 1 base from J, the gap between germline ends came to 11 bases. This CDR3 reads CASSLFTENTEAFF. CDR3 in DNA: TGCGCCAGCAGCCTTTTCACAGAGAACACTGAAGCTTTCTTT.

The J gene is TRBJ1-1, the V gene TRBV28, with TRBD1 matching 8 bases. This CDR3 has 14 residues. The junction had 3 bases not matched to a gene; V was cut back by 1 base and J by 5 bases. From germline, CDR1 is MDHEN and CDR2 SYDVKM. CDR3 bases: TGTGCCAGCAGTTTATCCGACAGGGGAACTGAAGCTTTCTTT. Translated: CASSLSDRGTEAFF. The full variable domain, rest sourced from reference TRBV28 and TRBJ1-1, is DVKVTQSSRYLVKRTGEKVFLECVQDMDHENMFWYRQDPGLGLRLIYFSYDVKMKEKGDIPEGYSVSREKKERFSLILESASTNQTSMYLCASSLSDRGTEAFFGQGTRLTVV.

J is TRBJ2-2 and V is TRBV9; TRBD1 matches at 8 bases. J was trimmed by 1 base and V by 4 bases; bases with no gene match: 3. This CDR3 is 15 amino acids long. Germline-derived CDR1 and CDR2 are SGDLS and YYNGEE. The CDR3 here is CASSLGTGNTGELFF. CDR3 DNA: TGTGCCAGCAGCCTTGGGACAGGGAACACCGGGGAGCTGTTTTTT.

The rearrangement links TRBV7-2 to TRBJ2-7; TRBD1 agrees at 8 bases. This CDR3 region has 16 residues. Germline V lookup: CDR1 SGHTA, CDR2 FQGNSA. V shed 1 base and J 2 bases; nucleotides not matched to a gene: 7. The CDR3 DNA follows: TGTGCCAGCAGCTTAGAAGGGGACAGGTTGACCTACGAGCAGTACTTC. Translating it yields CASSLEGDRLTYEQYF. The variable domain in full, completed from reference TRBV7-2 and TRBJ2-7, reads GAGVSQSPSNKVTEKGKDVELRCDPISGHTALYWYRQSLGQGLEFLIYFQGNSAPDKSGLPSDRFSAERTGGSVSTLTIQRTQQEDSAVYLCASSLEGDRLTYEQYFGPGTRLTVT.

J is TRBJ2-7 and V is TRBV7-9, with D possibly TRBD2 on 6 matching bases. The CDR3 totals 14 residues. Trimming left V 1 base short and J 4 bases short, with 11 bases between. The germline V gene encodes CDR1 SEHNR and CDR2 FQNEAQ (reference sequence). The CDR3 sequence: CASSLGGTRYEQYF. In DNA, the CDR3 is TGTGCCAGCAGCTTAGGAGGGACTCGGTACGAGCAGTACTTC.

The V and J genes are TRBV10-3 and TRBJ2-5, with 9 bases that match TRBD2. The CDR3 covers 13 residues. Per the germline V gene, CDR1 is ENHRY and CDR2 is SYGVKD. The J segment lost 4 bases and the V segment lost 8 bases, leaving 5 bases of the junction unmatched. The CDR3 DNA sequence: TGTGCCATCGGCGGGGGGGCCGTAGAGACCCAGTACTTC. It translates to CAIGGGAVETQYF.

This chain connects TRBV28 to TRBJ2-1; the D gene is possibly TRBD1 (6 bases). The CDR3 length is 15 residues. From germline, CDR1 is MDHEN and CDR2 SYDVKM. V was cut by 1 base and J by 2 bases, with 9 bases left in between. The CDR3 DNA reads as TGTGCCAGCAGTTTATTTGGGGGCCCCTACAATGAGCAGTTCTTC. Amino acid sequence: CASSLFGGPYNEQFF.

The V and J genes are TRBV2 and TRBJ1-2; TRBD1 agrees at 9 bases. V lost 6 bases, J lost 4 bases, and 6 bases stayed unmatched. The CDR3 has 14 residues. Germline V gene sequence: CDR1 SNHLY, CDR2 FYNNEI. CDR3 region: CASRTGQGPYGYTF. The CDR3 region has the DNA TGTGCCAGCAGGACGGGACAGGGACCCTATGGCTACACCTTC.

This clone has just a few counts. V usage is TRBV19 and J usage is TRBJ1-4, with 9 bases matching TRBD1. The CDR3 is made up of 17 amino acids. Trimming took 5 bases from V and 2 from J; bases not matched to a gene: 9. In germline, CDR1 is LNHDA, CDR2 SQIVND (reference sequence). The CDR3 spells CASSLTGGSATNEKLFF. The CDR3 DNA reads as TGTGCCAGTAGTTTAACAGGGGGCTCGGCGACTAATGAAAAACTGTTTTTT.

CDR3 sequence (DNA): TGCAGCGTGCCGGGACAGATCAACTATGGCTACACCTTC. This translates into CSVPGQINYGYTF. The chain uses TRBV29-1 and TRBJ1-2, with 7 bases matching TRBD1. The CDR3 has 13 residues. Germline-derived CDR1 and CDR2 are SQVTM and ANQGSEA. The V gene end was trimmed by 6 bases and the J gene end by 2 bases; junction bases not matched to a gene: 6.

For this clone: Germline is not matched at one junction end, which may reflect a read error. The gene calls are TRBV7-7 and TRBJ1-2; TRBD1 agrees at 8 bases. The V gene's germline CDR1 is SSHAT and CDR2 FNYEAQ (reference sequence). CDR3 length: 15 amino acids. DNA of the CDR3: TGTGCTAGCAGCTTAGCGGAGGACAGGGAGTATGGCTACACCTTC. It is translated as CASSLAEDREYGYTF.

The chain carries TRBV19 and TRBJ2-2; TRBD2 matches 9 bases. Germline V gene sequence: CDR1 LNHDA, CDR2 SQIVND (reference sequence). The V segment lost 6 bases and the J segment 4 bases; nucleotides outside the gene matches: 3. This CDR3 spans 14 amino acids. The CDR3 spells CASRRGGGTGELFF. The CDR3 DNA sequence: TGTGCCAGTAGGCGGGGGGGTGGCACCGGGGAGCTGTTTTTT.

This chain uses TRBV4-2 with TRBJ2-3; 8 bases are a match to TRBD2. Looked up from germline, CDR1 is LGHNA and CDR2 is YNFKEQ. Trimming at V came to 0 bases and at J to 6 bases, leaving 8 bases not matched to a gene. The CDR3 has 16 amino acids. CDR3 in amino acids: CASSQEVSGGPDTQYF. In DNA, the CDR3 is TGTGCCAGCAGCCAAGAGGTCTCGGGGGGGCCCGATACGCAGTATTTT.

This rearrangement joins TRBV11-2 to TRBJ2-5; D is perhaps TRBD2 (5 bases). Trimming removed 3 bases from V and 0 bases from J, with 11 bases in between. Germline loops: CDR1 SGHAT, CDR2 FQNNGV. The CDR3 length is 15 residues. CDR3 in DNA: TGTGCCAGCAGCTTGTATCCGGGGTACCAAGAGACCCAGTACTTC. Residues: CASSLYPGYQETQYF. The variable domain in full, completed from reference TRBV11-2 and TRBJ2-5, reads EAGVAQSPRYKIIEKRQSVAFWCNPISGHATLYWYQQILGQGPKLLIQFQNNGVVDDSQLPKDRFSAERLKGVDSTLKIQPAKLEDSAVYLCASSLYPGYQETQYFGPGTRLLVL.

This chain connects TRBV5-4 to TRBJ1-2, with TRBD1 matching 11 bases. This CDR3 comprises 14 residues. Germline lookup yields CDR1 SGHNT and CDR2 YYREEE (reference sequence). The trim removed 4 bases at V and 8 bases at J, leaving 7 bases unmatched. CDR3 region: CASSPWTGGEGYTF. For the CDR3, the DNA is TGTGCCAGCAGCCCCTGGACAGGGGGCGAAGGCTACACCTTC.

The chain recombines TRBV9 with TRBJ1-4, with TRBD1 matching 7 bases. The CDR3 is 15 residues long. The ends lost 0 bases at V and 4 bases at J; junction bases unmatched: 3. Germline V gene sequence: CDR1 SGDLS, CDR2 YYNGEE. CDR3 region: CASSVDRGNNEKLFF. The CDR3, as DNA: TGTGCCAGCAGCGTAGACAGGGGAAATAATGAAAAACTGTTTTTT.

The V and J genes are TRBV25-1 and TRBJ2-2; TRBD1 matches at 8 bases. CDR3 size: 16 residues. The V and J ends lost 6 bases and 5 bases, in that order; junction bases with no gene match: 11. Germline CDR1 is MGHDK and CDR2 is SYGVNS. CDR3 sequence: CASRSYQGARTGELFF. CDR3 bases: TGTGCCAGCAGGTCCTACCAGGGGGCTCGGACCGGGGAGCTGTTTTTT.

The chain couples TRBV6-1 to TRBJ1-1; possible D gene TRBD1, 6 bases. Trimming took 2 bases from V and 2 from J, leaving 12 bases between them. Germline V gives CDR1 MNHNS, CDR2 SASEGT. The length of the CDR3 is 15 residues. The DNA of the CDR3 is TGTGCCAGCAGTGAACAACAGGGCCAAAACACTGAAGCTTTCTTT. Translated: CASSEQQGQNTEAFF.

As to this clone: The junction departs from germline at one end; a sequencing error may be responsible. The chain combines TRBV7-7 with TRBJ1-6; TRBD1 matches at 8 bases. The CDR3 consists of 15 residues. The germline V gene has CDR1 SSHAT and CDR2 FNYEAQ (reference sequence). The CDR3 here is CASSLGQGIDSPLHF. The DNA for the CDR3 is TGTGCTAGCAGCCTCGGACAGGGCATTGACTCACCCCTCCACTTT.

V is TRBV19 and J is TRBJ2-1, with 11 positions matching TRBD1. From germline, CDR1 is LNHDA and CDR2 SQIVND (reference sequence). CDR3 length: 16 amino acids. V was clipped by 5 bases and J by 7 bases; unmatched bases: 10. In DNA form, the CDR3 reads TGTGCCAGTAGTGCCATGGGACAGGGGGGTGGTAATGAGCAGTTCTTC. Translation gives CASSAMGQGGGNEQFF. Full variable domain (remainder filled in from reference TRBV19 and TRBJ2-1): DGGITQSPKYLFRKEGQNVTLSCEQNLNHDAMYWYRQDPGQGLRLIYYSQIVNDFQKGDIAEGYSVSREKKESFPLTVTSAQKNPTAFYLCASSAMGQGGGNEQFFGPGTRLTVL.